This T cell receptor (beta chain) was observed in a study of blood T cell repertoires in COVID-19. The V gene end was trimmed by 5 bases and the J gene end by 5 bases; junction bases not matched to a gene: 10. The CDR3 consists of 16 residues. CDR1 and CDR2 (germline): LNHDA, SQIVND (reference sequence). Clones were read by immunoSEQ multiplex PCR, and TCRdb kept only the in-frame ones, dropping some. The sample includes about 260,000 clones, roughly nine tenths of them seen just once. This receptor was taken from a woman aged 45-60 years who had recovered from COVID-19. Sequencing input: PBMCs or T cells enriched from blood (not recorded which). The chain couples TRBV19 to TRBJ2-5, with TRBD2 matching over 11 bases. CDR3 bases: TGTGCCAGTAGTCTCAGAATGTCTAGCGGGAGGGAGACCCAGTACTTC. Translating it yields CASSLRMSSGRETQYF.